Presented here are 5 T cell receptor beta chains from one specimen sequenced in a study of blood T cell repertoires in COVID-19 (TCRdb year 2020). The library was obtained by the immunoSEQ multiplex PCR assay. TCRdb carries this immuneACCESS record with in-frame sequences only. Its versions omit some clonotypes, under half of them owing to an unresolved V gene in the studies checked, with the rest unexplained. The sample records 55,000 to 75,000 clones, roughly 81% of which are singletons. The leading ten clones occupy 9.2% of the sample. Sequenced input: peripheral blood. The receptors here all came from a human donor in a cohort sampled during active COVID-19.

The chain employs TRBV18 and TRBJ2-7; D might be TRBD1 (6 bases). V was pared by 4 bases and J by 11 bases, with 18 bases between. The CDR3 runs 13 residues. In germline, CDR1 is KGHSH, CDR2 LQKENI. The CDR3: CASSRDSWDKEYF. The CDR3 DNA sequence: TGTGCCAGCTCACGTGACTCCTGGGACAAGGAGTACTTC.

The chain employs TRBV6-5 and TRBJ1-5, with a possible D match to TRBD1 (6 bases). V lost 8 bases, J lost 13 bases, and 15 bases lay in between. Germline CDR1 is MNHEY and CDR2 is SVGAGI. This CDR3 contains 11 residues. The CDR3 loop reads CASLGAGEQHF. CDR3 DNA: TGTGCCAGCCTGGGGGCAGGGGAACAGCATTTT.

The chain links TRBV5-1 to TRBJ2-7; a weak D match, TRBD1 (6 bases). The germline CDR1 and CDR2 sequences are SGHRS and YFSETQ. CDR3 length: 14 residues. V lost 3 bases and J lost 2, with 12 bases in between. This CDR3 is CASSSAGVTYEQYF. For the CDR3, the DNA is TGCGCCAGCAGCTCCGCAGGGGTTACCTACGAGCAGTACTTC.

This clone was picked up one time. This chain joins TRBV12-3 or TRBV12-4 and TRBJ2-7, with TRBD2 matching 9 bases. The CDR3 contains 12 residues. V dropped 6 bases and J dropped 6; count of bases not matched to a gene: 3. The CDR3 region is CASSSSGTEQYF. The CDR3, as DNA: TGTGCCAGCAGCTCTAGCGGGACCGAGCAGTACTTC.

The genes are TRBV19 and TRBJ1-2, with TRBD1 as a possible D gene (5 bases). CDR3 length: 13 amino acids. Trimming took 11 bases from V and 4 from J, leaving 17 bases between them. Looked up from germline, CDR1 is LNHDA and CDR2 is SQIVND (reference sequence). DNA of the CDR3: TGTGCCCCCTGGGCAGGGATCGCCTATGGCTACACCTTC. It encodes CAPWAGIAYGYTF.